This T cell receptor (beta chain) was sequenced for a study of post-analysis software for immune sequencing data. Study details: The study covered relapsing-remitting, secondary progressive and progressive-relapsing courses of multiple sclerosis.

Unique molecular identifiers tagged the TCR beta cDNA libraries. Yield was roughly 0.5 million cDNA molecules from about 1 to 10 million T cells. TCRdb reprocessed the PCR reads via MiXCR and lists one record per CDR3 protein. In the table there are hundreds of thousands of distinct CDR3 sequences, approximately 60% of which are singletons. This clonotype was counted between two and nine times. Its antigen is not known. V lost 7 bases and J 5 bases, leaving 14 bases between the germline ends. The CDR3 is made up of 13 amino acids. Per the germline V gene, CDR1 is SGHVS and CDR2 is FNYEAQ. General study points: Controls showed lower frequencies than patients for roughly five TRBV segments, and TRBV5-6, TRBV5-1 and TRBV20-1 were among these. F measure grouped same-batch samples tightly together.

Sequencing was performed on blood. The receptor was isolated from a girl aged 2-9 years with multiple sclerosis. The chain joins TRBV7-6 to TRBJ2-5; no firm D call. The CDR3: CASTWFVGETQYF. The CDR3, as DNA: TGTGCCAGCACCTGGTTTGTAGGCGAGACCCAGTACTTC.